This TCR beta chain is drawn from a study of T cells in Graves' hyperthyroidism and ophthalmopathy. Germline values: CDR1 ENHRY, CDR2 SYGVKD. V lost 3 bases to trimming and J lost 4 bases, with 12 bases between them. CDR3 size: 14 residues. Authors of the study amplified TCR beta CDR3 regions from RNA transcripts. During a first-round RT-PCR of the TCR CDR3, the HTBI primer set was used. TCRdb re-called the multiplex PCR reads with MiXCR, one entry per CDR3 protein. Seen here are just over 550,000 distinct CDR3 sequences, approximately 44% observed once, and the top ten hold nearly 8.5%. This receptor was obtained from a woman between 18 and 29 years old with Graves' hyperthyroidism. The chain uses TRBV10-3 and TRBJ1-1; D is unclear. The sequencing sample was made of peripheral blood or thyroid tissue (not recorded which). This CDR3 reads CAISEVQVLTEAFF. The CDR3 bases are TGTGCCATCAGTGAAGTTCAGGTCCTCACTGAAGCTTTCTTT.